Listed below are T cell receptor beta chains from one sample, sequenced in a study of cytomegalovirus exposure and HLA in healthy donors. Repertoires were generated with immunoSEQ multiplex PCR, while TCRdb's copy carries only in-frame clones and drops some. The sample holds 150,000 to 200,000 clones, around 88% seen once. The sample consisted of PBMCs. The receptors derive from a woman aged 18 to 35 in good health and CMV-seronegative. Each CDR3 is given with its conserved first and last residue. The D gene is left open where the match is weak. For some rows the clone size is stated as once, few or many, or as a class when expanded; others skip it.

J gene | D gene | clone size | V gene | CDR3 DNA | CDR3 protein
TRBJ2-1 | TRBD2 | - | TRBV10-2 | TGCGCCAGCAACCAGCGGGGGGGTGATGAGCAGTTCTTC | CASNQRGGDEQFF
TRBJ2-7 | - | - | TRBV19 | TGTGCCACCGAGGGGGACCGTTCTGGGGAGCAGTACTTC | CATEGDRSGEQYF
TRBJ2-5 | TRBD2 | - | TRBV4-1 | TGCGCCAGCAGCCAGGGTAGCGGGGGCCCGCGGGAGACCCAGTACTTC | CASSQGSGGPRETQYF
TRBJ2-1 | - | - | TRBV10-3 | TGTGCCATCAGTGCACGCGGGGATGAGCAGTTCTTC | CAISARGDEQFF
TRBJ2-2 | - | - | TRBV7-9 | TGTGCCAGACAGGACAGTAACCATCGGGCGAACACCGGGGAGCTGTTTTTT | CARQDSNHRANTGELFF
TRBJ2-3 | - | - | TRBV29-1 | TGCAGCGTTCAATTCACAGATACGCAGTATTTT | CSVQFTDTQYF
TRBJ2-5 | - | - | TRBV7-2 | TGTGCCAGCAGCTCTGGAACAGGAACTCAAGAGACCCAGTACTTC | CASSSGTGTQETQYF
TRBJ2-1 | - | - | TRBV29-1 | TGCAGCGTCGCAGGGTGGGCCCCCTACAATGAGCAGTTCTTC | CSVAGWAPYNEQFF
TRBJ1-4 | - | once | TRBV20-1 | TGCAGTGCTCGTTATAATGAAAAACTGTTTTTT | CSARYNEKLFF
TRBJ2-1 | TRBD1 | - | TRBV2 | TGTGCCAGCATCGCTCAGGGGGTTTACAATGAGCAGTTCTTC | CASIAQGVYNEQFF
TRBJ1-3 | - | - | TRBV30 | TGTGCCTGGGGCCAGGGTATGTCTCTCTCTGGAAACACCATATATTTT | CAWGQGMSLSGNTIYF
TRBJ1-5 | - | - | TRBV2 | TGTGCCAGCTCGGGAGCCCAGGGTTTTCCCAATCAGCCCCAGCATTTT | CASSGAQGFPNQPQHF
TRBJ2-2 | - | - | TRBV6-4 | TGTGCCAGCAGTGACTCGGGCAGCTCTGACACCGGGGAGCTGTTTTTT | CASSDSGSSDTGELFF
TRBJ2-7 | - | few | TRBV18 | TGTGCCAGCTCACCCTCAGTTCTCTACAGCTCCTACGAGCAGTACTTC | CASSPSVLYSSYEQYF
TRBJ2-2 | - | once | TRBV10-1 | TGCGCCAGCAGTGAAACATTCGACACCGGGGAGCTGTTTTTT | CASSETFDTGELFF
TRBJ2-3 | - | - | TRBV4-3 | TGCGCCAGCAGCCAAGATGGGGGCCAAGGGAACTCTTCTCCAGATACGCAGTATTTT | CASSQDGGQGNSSPDTQYF
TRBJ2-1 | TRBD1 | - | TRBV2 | TGTGCCAGCAGGGGGGGACAGGGCTTCAATGAGCAGTTCTTC | CASRGGQGFNEQFF
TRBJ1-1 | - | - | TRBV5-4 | TGTGCCAGCAGCTTGGCCAACAGGATGAACACTGAAGCTTTCTTT | CASSLANRMNTEAFF
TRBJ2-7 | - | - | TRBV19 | TGTGCCAGTAGTATAGATGTGGAAGCCGGGGAGCAGTACTTC | CASSIDVEAGEQYF
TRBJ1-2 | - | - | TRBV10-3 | TGTGCCATCAGTGAGGTTTTAGGAGGGAAGGGCTACACCTTC | CAISEVLGGKGYTF
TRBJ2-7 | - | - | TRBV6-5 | TGTGCCAGCAGTTACGCGAGTCGTCAGGTCTACGAGCAGTACTTC | CASSYASRQVYEQYF
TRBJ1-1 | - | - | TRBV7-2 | TGTGCCAGCAGCCTCTACAGGGTGGGAGACACTGAAGCTTTCTTT | CASSLYRVGDTEAFF